This T cell receptor (beta chain) is drawn from a study of blood T cell repertoires in COVID-19. About the research overall: In each case, the material was cDNA or gDNA derived from T cells, B-cell-depleted T cells, or PBMCs.

CDR3 length: 16 residues. The germline V gene has CDR1 SGHVS and CDR2 FQNEAQ. Trimming pared 5 bases from V and 1 base from J, leaving 16 bases between. Clones were sequenced by immunoSEQ multiplex PCR, and TCRdb holds only the in-frame ones, with some missing. The top ten clones hold roughly 5.6% of a sample with roughly 190,000 clones, around 89% of them seen once. The sample consisted of peripheral blood. This TCR was recovered from a man aged 35-49 years with active or convalescent COVID-19. V is TRBV7-8 and J is TRBJ2-3, with D perhaps TRBD2 (5 bases). The CDR3 DNA sequence: TGTGCCAGCAGCCGAGGCGGGCTAGCAGGCACAGATACGCAGTATTTT. Protein: CASSRGGLAGTDTQYF. Variable domain in full (rest from reference TRBV7-8 and TRBJ2-3): GAGVSQSPRYKVAKRGQDVALRCDPISGHVSLFWYQQALGQGPEFLTYFQNEAQLDKSGLPSDRFFAERPEGSVSTLKIQRTQQEDSAVYLCASSRGGLAGTDTQYFGPGTRLTVL.